This T cell receptor beta chain was found in a study of T cell repertoires in cytomegalovirus infection. Study details: Both CMV infection and a matching HLA type were indicated by public TCR beta signatures.

Each CDR3 protein is one row after TCRdb ran MiXCR on the reads. This sample has some 440,000 distinct CDR3 sequences, with approximately 31% found just once. Overall study results and limits: There were HLA-C-restricted CMV-specific TCR beta clonotypes dominating the ex vivo response.

The CDR3 has 17 amino acids. Germline V gene sequence: CDR1 MNHNY, CDR2 SVGAGI (reference sequence). Trimming removed 4 bases at V and 0 bases at J, with 18 bases between. A remark on this clonotype: Its specificity is unknown.

The chain is built from TRBV6-6 and TRBJ2-5; the D gene is possibly TRBD1 (6 bases). The TCR comes from a human donor in good health (CMV status not recorded). Some clones in this sample may be carry-over from other donors' samples. Sequenced material: PBMCs. The CDR3 DNA is TGTGCCAGCAGTTCATTCATGGACAGCCTCTACCAAGAGACCCAGTACTTC. Its protein is CASSSFMDSLYQETQYF.